This T cell receptor beta chain was captured in a study of CXCR3-negative and CXCR3-positive naive CD8 T cells. The germline V gene encodes CDR1 GTSNPN and CDR2 SVGIG (reference sequence). CDR3 length: 14 amino acids. As to this clonotype: Its antigen remains unknown.

Broader study findings: Memory cells diverged, while naive CXCR3-positive and CXCR3-negative cells had similar TRBV-TRBJ usage. More hydrophobic TRB CDR3s occurred in CXCR3-positive than in CXCR3-negative naive cells. Similarly elevated diversity marked both naive subsets, with memory CD8+ cells showing far lower diversity.

The TRB libraries of cDNA were built by UMI-labeled 5' RACE. TCRdb reanalyzed the 5' RACE reads, giving one entry per CDR3 protein sequence and no DNA. The sample spans roughly 61,000 distinct CDR3 sequences; the ten largest clones claim around 0.5%. The sequence was obtained from a human donor in good health. Some clones in this sample may be carry-over from other donors' samples. V usage is TRBV30 and J usage is TRBJ2-7. The sample consisted of naive CXCR3+ CD8+ T cells from blood. As for subset: CD45RO-CCR7+CD27+CD95- naive CD8+ T cells expressing CXCR3 (TNR3+). The CDR3 sequence is CAWSLTTGSYEQYF.